Presented here are 19 T cell receptor beta chains from one specimen sequenced in a study of OX40 agonist ivuxolimab in advanced cancers. Profiling relied on immunoSEQ multiplex PCR, and the TCRdb table lists in-frame clones only, not all of them. The table lists some 86,000 clones, approximately 94% of them singletons. The specimen was CD4+ or CD8+ T cells sorted from blood, collected in a trial of the OX40 agonist ivuxolimab. All receptors come from an adult with an advanced solid tumor such as melanoma, head and neck, liver or kidney cancer.

The chain employs TRBV18 and TRBJ1-1; D unresolved. CDR3 size: 13 residues. Germline CDR1 is KGHSH and CDR2 is LQKENI. Trimming removed 3 bases from V and 8 bases from J, with 13 bases in between. The CDR3 here is CASSPRHLTEAFF. For the CDR3, the DNA is TGTGCCAGCTCACCCAGACACTTGACCGAAGCTTTCTTT. Using reference TRBV18 and TRBJ1-1 for the parts outside the CDR3, the full variable domain is NAGVMQNPRHLVRRRGQEARLRCSPMKGHSHVYWYRQLPEEGLKFMVYLQKENIIDESGMPKERFSAEFPKEGPSILRIQQVVRGDSAAYFCASSPRHLTEAFFGQGTRLTVV.

This sequence joins TRBV7-9 and TRBJ2-5; D might be TRBD2 (6 bases). V shed 1 base and J shed 1 base, with 13 bases lying between them. This CDR3 has 16 amino acids. Germline-derived CDR1 and CDR2 are SEHNR and FQNEAQ (reference sequence). Written as DNA, the CDR3 is TGTGCCAGCAGCTTAGTGGAGGGAGAGACCCAAGAGACCCAGTACTTC. Translated, it gives CASSLVEGETQETQYF.

The chain links TRBV25-1 to TRBJ2-3; tentative D call: TRBD1 (6 bases). The V gene lost 1 base and the J gene lost 2 bases, with 13 bases spanning the gap. CDR1 and CDR2 (germline): MGHDK, SYGVNS. The CDR3 is made up of 16 amino acids. CDR3 coding DNA: TGTGCCAGCAGTGAATTCGGAAGGGGGATCACAGATACGCAGTATTTT. As protein: CASSEFGRGITDTQYF.

This chain connects TRBV6-5 to TRBJ2-5; D may be TRBD2 (5 bases). Germline CDR1 MNHEY, CDR2 SVGAGI. This CDR3 spans 15 amino acids. Trimming shortened V by 5 bases and J by 0 bases, and 13 bases separated the two germline ends. The CDR3, as DNA: TGTGCCAGCAGTCCCTCGGACGGGGACCAAGAGACCCAGTACTTC. Its protein is CASSPSDGDQETQYF.

The chain couples TRBV2 to TRBJ2-7; 9 bases agree with TRBD1. Trimming at V came to 8 bases and at J to 6 bases, leaving 11 bases not matched to a gene. The CDR3 has 14 amino acids. Germline V gene lookup returns CDR1 SNHLY and CDR2 FYNNEI. The CDR3 region is CASDNRGRRSEQYF. For the CDR3, the DNA is TGTGCCAGCGACAACAGGGGGCGCCGTAGCGAGCAGTACTTC.

J is TRBJ1-1 and V is TRBV4-2; perhaps TRBD1 as D (6 bases). The CDR3 sequence is 14 residues long. Between the trimmed V and J ends, which lost 3 bases and 1 base, there was a span of 9 bases. Germline CDR1 LGHNA, CDR2 YNFKEQ. The CDR3 nucleotides read TGTGCCAGCAGCCACCAGACAGGGAACACTGAAGCTTTCTTT. Translated, it gives CASSHQTGNTEAFF.

This clone was recorded only once. The chain joins TRBV5-4 to TRBJ2-3; D possibly corresponds to TRBD1 (8 bases). The CDR3 covers 15 residues. The germline V gene has CDR1 SGHNT and CDR2 YYREEE (reference sequence). Trimming removed 4 bases at V and 3 bases at J, with 15 bases between. This CDR3 is CASSTDRGGTDTQYF. CDR3 sequence (DNA): TGTGCCAGCAGCACTGACAGGGGAGGGACAGATACGCAGTATTTT.

The chain carries TRBV9 and TRBJ2-7; 8 bases line up with TRBD2. Germline trimming cut 4 bases from V and 7 bases from J; bases unmatched to any gene: 16. The length of the CDR3 is 16 residues. Per the germline V gene, CDR1 is SGDLS and CDR2 is YYNGEE. CDR3 region: CASSRPRSGGPGEQYF. CDR3 DNA sequence: TGTGCCAGCAGCCGTCCCAGGTCGGGAGGGCCGGGGGAGCAGTACTTC.

The CDR3 sequence is CASSPPKESLHHLNYGYTF. DNA for the CDR3: TGTGCCAGCTCACCACCGAAGGAAAGTCTACATCACCTCAACTATGGCTACACCTTC. The V gene is TRBV18, the J gene TRBJ1-2, with D unresolved. The germline gives CDR1 KGHSH, CDR2 LQKENI. The CDR3 spans 19 residues. The V gene lost 0 bases and the J gene lost 2 bases, with 22 bases spanning the gap.

This clone was seen more than once but under ten times. V and J are TRBV4-1 and TRBJ2-3; tentatively, D is TRBD1 (5 bases). Trimming cost V 4 bases and J 3 bases, with 14 bases left between them. CDR3 length: 15 residues. The V gene's germline CDR1 is MGHRA and CDR2 YSYEKL. The CDR3 reads CASSRLGLTTDTQYF. CDR3 bases: TGCGCCAGCAGCCGACTGGGGCTCACAACAGATACGCAGTATTTT.

The chain couples TRBV4-3 to TRBJ2-2, with D hard to call. The CDR3 runs to 13 residues. Between the trimmed V and J ends, which lost 1 base and 9 bases, there was a span of 9 bases. The germline V gene has CDR1 LGHNA and CDR2 YSLEER. This CDR3 is CASSQVSYRELFF. The CDR3 DNA follows: TGCGCCAGCAGCCAAGTATCATACAGGGAGCTGTTTTTT.

V and J are TRBV7-9 and TRBJ1-1; no definite D call. Germline V gene lookup returns CDR1 SEHNR and CDR2 FQNEAQ (reference sequence). The CDR3 contains 12 residues. V lost 5 bases and J lost 4, with 8 bases in between. The CDR3 here is CASSTGSTEAFF. CDR3 coding DNA: TGTGCCAGCAGCACGGGAAGCACTGAAGCTTTCTTT.

The V call is TRBV2, the J call TRBJ1-1; perhaps TRBD1 as D (6 bases). The V end was cut by 4 bases, the J end by 4 bases, with 10 bases between. Germline V lookup: CDR1 SNHLY, CDR2 FYNNEI. The CDR3 is 13 amino acids. As DNA, the CDR3 is TGTGCCAGCAGTGCAGGGGAAGTCACTGAAGCTTTCTTT. Its protein is CASSAGEVTEAFF.

This clone is a singleton in its sample. J is TRBJ2-7 and V is TRBV14; TRBD2 matches at 9 bases. Trimming removed 0 bases from V and 2 bases from J; junction bases left unmatched: 11. The germline gives CDR1 SGHDN, CDR2 FVKESK. The CDR3 runs 18 residues. CDR3 loop: CASSQEGKRGEWPYEQYF. In DNA form, the CDR3 reads TGTGCCAGCAGCCAAGAAGGGAAGCGGGGGGAGTGGCCCTACGAGCAGTACTTC.

The V gene is TRBV7-8, the J gene TRBJ1-5, with TRBD1 as a possible D gene (5 bases). Germline-derived CDR1 and CDR2 are SGHVS and FQNEAQ. Between the trimmed V and J ends, which lost 5 bases and 11 bases, there was a span of 13 bases. The CDR3 has 12 residues. The chain's CDR3 is CASSPWGEAQHF. The CDR3 region has the DNA TGTGCCAGCAGCCCCTGGGGGGAGGCCCAGCATTTT.

The chain has TRBV7-9 and TRBJ2-7; D is undetermined. V lost 3 bases and J 3 bases, leaving 6 bases between the germline ends. Germline V gene data show CDR1 as SEHNR and CDR2 as FQNEAQ (reference sequence). CDR3 size: 12 residues. The CDR3 spells CASSFVVYEQYF. The CDR3 DNA reads as TGTGCCAGCAGCTTCGTAGTCTACGAGCAGTACTTC.

V usage is TRBV11-2 and J usage is TRBJ2-1; TRBD2 matches at 15 bases. This CDR3 has 17 amino acids. The germline V gene has CDR1 SGHAT and CDR2 FQNNGV. With 4 bases clipped from V and 5 bases from J, the junction kept 6 bases outside the gene matches. The CDR3 region is CASSSGTSGRWDNEQFF. The CDR3 region has the DNA TGTGCCAGCAGCTCCGGGACTAGCGGGAGGTGGGACAATGAGCAGTTCTTC.

The chain has TRBV7-9 and TRBJ1-2; no clear D gene. The CDR3 consists of 13 residues. Per germline, CDR1 SEHNR and CDR2 FQNEAQ (reference sequence). V lost 3 bases, J lost 4 bases, and 9 bases lay in between. CDR3 nucleotide sequence: TGTGCCAGCAGCTTTGAGGGCGGCTATGGCTACACCTTC. This translates into CASSFEGGYGYTF. The whole variable domain, filled in from reference TRBV7-9 and TRBJ1-2, reads DTGVSQNPRHKITKRGQNVTFRCDPISEHNRLYWYRQTLGQGPEFLTYFQNEAQLEKSRLLSDRFSAERPKGSFSTLEIQRTEQGDSAMYLCASSFEGGYGYTFGSGTRLTVV.

The rearrangement uses TRBV7-8 and TRBJ1-6; 7 bases agree with TRBD1. Germline V gene data show CDR1 as SGHVS and CDR2 as FQNEAQ. This CDR3 is 17 amino acids long. With 5 bases clipped from V and 5 bases from J, the junction kept 12 bases outside the gene matches. CDR3 DNA sequence: TGTGCCAGCAGCACCTCTCCTTCAGGGGGGGATAATTCACCCCTCCACTTT. Translating it yields CASSTSPSGGDNSPLHF.